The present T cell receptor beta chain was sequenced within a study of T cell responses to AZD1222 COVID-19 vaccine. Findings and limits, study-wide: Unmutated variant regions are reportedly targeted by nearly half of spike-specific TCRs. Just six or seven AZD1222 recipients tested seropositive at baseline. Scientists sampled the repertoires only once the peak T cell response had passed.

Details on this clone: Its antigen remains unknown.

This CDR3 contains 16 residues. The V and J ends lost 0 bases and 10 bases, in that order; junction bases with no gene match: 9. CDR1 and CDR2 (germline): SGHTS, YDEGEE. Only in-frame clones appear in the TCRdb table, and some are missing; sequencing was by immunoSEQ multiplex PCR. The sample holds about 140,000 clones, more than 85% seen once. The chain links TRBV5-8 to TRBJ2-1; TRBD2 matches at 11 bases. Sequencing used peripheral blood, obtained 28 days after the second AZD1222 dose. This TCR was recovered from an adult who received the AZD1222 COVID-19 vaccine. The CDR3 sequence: CASSLEPSGRLGEQFF. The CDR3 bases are TGTGCCAGCAGCTTGGAGCCTAGCGGGAGGTTAGGAGAGCAGTTCTTC.